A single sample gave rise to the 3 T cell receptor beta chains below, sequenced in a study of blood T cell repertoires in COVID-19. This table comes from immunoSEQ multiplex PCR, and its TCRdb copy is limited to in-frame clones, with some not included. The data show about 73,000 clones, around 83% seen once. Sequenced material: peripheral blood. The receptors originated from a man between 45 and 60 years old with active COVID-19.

The DNA of the CDR3 is TGTGCCAGCAGGCGGGACCCTAATAGCAATCAGCCCCAGCATTTT. Its protein product is CASRRDPNSNQPQHF. V usage is TRBV6-5 and J usage is TRBJ1-5; D might be TRBD1 (5 bases). V lost 6 bases and J lost 0, with 12 bases in between. The CDR3 has 15 residues. The V gene's germline CDR1 is MNHEY and CDR2 SVGAGI.

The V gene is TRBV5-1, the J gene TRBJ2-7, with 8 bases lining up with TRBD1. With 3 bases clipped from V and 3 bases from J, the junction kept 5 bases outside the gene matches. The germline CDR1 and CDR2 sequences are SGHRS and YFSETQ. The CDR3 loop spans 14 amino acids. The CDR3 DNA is TGCGCCAGCAGCTCCGACAGGGGCAGCTACGAGCAGTACTTC. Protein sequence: CASSSDRGSYEQYF.

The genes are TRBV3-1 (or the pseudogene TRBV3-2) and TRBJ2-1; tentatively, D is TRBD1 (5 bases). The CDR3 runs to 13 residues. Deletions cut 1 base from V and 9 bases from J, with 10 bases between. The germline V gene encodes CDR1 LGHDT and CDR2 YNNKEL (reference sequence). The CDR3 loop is CASSQVQGLEQFF. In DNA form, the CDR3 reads TGTGCCAGCAGCCAAGTCCAGGGCCTTGAGCAGTTCTTC.